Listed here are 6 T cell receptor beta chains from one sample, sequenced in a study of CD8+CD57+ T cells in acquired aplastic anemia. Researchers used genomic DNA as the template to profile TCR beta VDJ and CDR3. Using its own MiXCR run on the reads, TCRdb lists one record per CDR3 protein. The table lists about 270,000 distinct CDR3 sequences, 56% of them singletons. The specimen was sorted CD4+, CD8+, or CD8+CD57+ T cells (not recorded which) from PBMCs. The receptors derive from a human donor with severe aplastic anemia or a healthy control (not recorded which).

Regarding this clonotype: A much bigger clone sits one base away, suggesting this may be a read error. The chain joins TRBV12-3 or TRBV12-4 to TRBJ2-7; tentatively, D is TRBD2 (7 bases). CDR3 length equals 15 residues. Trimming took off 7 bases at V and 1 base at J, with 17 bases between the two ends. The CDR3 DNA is TGTGCCAGCAAGGGGGGGTTCTCGAAGTCCTACGAGCAGTACTTC. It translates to CASKGGFSKSYEQYF.

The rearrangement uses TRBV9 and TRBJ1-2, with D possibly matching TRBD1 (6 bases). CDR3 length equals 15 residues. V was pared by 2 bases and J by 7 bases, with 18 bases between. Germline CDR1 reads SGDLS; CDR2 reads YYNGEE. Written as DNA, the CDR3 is TGTGCCAGCAGCGTGGACAGCTCCATTCGGAGTGGCTACACCTTC. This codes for CASSVDSSIRSGYTF.

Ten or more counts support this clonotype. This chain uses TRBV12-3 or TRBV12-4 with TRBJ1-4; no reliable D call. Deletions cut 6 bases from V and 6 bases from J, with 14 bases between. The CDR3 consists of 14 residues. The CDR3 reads CASSPPSSHEKLFF. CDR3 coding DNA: TGTGCCAGCAGCCCTCCTAGTTCACATGAAAAACTGTTTTTT.

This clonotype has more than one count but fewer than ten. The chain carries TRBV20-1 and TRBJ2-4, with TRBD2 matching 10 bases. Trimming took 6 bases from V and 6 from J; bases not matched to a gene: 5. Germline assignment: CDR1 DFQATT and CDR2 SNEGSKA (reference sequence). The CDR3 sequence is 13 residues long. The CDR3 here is CSARTSGLNIQYF. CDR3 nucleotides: TGCAGTGCGAGGACTAGCGGCCTAAACATTCAGTACTTC.

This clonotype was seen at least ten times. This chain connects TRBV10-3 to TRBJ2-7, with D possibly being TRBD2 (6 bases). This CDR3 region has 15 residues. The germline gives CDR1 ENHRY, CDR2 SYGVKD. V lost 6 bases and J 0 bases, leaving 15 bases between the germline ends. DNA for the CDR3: TGTGCCATCAGCTCGGGGGACGGCAGCTCCTACGAGCAGTACTTC. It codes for CAISSGDGSSYEQYF.

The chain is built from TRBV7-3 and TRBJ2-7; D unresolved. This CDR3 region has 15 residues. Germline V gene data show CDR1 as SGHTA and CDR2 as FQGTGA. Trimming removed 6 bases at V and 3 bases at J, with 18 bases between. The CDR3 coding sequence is TGTGCCAGCAGTGCTAGAGCCAGGTCGGACTACGAGCAGTACTTC. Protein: CASSARARSDYEQYF.